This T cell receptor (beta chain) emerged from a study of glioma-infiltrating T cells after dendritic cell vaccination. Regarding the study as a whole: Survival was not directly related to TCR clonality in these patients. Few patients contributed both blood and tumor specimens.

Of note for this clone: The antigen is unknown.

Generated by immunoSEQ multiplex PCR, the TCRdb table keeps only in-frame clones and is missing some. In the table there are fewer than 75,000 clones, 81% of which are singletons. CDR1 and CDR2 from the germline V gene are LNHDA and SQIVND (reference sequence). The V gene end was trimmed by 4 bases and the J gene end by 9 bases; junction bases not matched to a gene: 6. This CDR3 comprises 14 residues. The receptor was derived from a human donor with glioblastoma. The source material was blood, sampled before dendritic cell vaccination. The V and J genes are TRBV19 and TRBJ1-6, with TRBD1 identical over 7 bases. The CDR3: CASSNAGQSSPLHF. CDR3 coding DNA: TGTGCCAGTAGTAACGCGGGACAGTCTTCACCCCTCCACTTT. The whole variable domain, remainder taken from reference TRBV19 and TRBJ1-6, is DGGITQSPKYLFRKEGQNVTLSCEQNLNHDAMYWYRQDPGQGLRLIYYSQIVNDFQKGDIAEGYSVSREKKESFPLTVTSAQKNPTAFYLCASSNAGQSSPLHFGNGTRLTVT.